The clone carrying this T cell receptor beta chain was picked up a small number of times. These data come from a study of beta chain features in type 1 diabetes. cDNA synthesis used the whole RNA isolate, giving expressed TCRB sequences. Repertoires were generated with immunoSEQ multiplex PCR, while TCRdb's copy carries only in-frame clones and drops some. Of a few hundred thousand clones in the sample, about 16% were seen once. The CDR3 has 16 residues. V was trimmed by 0 bases and J by 3 bases, leaving 14 bases between them. Germline V gives CDR1 MNHNS, CDR2 SASEGT. Specimen: naive CD4+ T cells from blood. The TCR sequence derives from a young woman in good health. The gene calls are TRBV6-1 and TRBJ1-1; no reliable D call. The CDR3 loop is CASSEAGGGRDTEAFF. The CDR3 DNA is TGTGCCAGCAGTGAAGCGGGCGGAGGGAGGGACACTGAAGCTTTCTTT.